This TCR beta chain comes out of a study of blood T cell dynamics during melanoma immunotherapy. The wider study: First-line therapy was either pembrolizumab or nivolumab with ipilimumab for metastatic melanoma.

The V segment lost 4 bases and the J segment 6 bases; nucleotides outside the gene matches: 10. The CDR3 totals 16 residues. Germline V lookup: CDR1 ENHRY, CDR2 SYGVKD. Data came from immunoSEQ multiplex PCR; TCRdb stores just in-frame clones and leaves some out. This sample carries 15,000 to 20,000 clones, about 95% of them seen once, and the ten largest clones take roughly 0.22%. Overall study results and limits: The most clonal sorted CD8+ subset, immune-effector cells, was closest to cell-free DNA CDR3 sequences. It remained unknown if the driving T cell clones were melanoma-specific.

Worth noting for this clone: Antigen: not known.

The sample's time point: week 3, after first cycle of checkpoint inhibitor. Response was assessed by RECIST 1.1 at 12 weeks, except a couple of rapid progressors. The genes are TRBV10-3 and TRBJ2-1; the match to TRBD2 covers 9 bases. The sequence came from a human donor with melanoma. Sequencing used effector memory CD8+ T cells from blood, obtained from a patient treated with checkpoint blockade. Here the CDR3 reads CAISVIGREGTNEQFF. In DNA, the CDR3 is TGTGCCATCAGTGTAATTGGGCGGGAGGGCACCAATGAGCAGTTCTTC.